These T cell receptor beta chains were read from a single sample in a study of vaccination effects on CD4 cells after COVID-19. The data were produced by immunoSEQ multiplex PCR, yet TCRdb's version contains in-frame clones alone and is incomplete. The profile shows about 55,000 clones, under 75% of them singletons. No cognate antigen is known for these TCRs. The sample was CD4+ T cells from PBMCs cultured with SARS-CoV-2 spike peptides, taken before COVID-19 vaccination. These TCRs come from a human donor who received a COVID-19 vaccine. Each CDR3 is given with its conserved first and last residue. D genes are given only for firm matches. The size field is filled for only some rows; it gives once, few, many or a size class.

CDR3: CASSKYRGGTGEYNQPQHF; DNA: TGTGCCAGCAGCAAATATCGGGGGGGGACAGGGGAATACAATCAGCCCCAGCATTTT; J: TRBJ1-5; V: TRBV21-1; size: once; D: -
CDR3: CASSRAGNTIYF; DNA: TGCGCCAGCAGCAGGGCAGGAAACACCATATATTTT; J: TRBJ1-3; V: TRBV5-1; size: -; D: -
CDR3: CASSFRTGNSGANVLTF; DNA: TGTGCCAGCAGCTTTCGGACAGGAAACTCTGGGGCCAACGTCCTGACTTTC; J: TRBJ2-6; V: TRBV5-4; size: -; D: TRBD1
CDR3: CASSELGTRFWAGELFF; DNA: TGTGCCAGCAGTGAACTAGGGACTAGATTCTGGGCCGGGGAGCTGTTTTTT; J: TRBJ2-2; V: TRBV6-1; size: -; D: TRBD2
CDR3: CSVIGQGIVYEQYF; DNA: TGCAGCGTTATCGGACAGGGGATAGTCTACGAGCAGTACTTC; J: TRBJ2-7; V: TRBV29-1; size: -; D: TRBD1
CDR3: CAWEGHRTDTQYF; DNA: TGTGCCTGGGAGGGACACCGCACAGATACGCAGTATTTT; J: TRBJ2-3; V: TRBV30; size: few; D: -
CDR3: CASSEAPGEAGANVLTF; DNA: TGTGCCAGCAGTGAAGCGCCGGGGGAAGCTGGGGCCAACGTCCTGACTTTC; J: TRBJ2-6; V: TRBV6-1; size: many; D: -
CDR3: CASSLGQVATNEKLFF; DNA: TGCGCCAGCAGCCTCGGACAGGTTGCAACTAATGAAAAACTGTTTTTT; J: TRBJ1-4; V: TRBV5-1; size: -; D: TRBD1
CDR3: CAINRLGEQYF; DNA: TGTGCCATCAACCGCCTTGGCGAGCAGTACTTC; J: TRBJ2-7; V: TRBV28; size: once; D: -
CDR3: CAWSRDRPLGYTF; DNA: TGTGCCTGGAGTCGGGACAGGCCGCTGGGCTACACCTTC; J: TRBJ1-2; V: TRBV30; size: -; D: TRBD1
CDR3: CASSPDRGQGYTF; DNA: TGTGCCAGCAGCCCCGACAGGGGGCAAGGCTACACCTTC; J: TRBJ1-2; V: TRBV4-2; size: few; D: TRBD1
CDR3: CSVEHRVRETQYF; DNA: TGCAGCGTTGAGCACAGGGTGAGGGAGACCCAGTACTTC; J: TRBJ2-5; V: TRBV29-1; size: -; D: -
CDR3: CASSYFRTGGLYGYTF; DNA: TGTGCCAGCAGTTACTTTAGGACAGGGGGCCTGTATGGCTACACCTTC; J: TRBJ1-2; V: TRBV6-6; size: -; D: TRBD1
CDR3: CASSPKAIGGVGTEAFF; DNA: TGTGCCAGCTCACCGAAAGCCATCGGGGGGGTTGGGACTGAAGCTTTCTTT; J: TRBJ1-1; V: TRBV18; size: -; D: -
CDR3: CASSLGATGSTEAFF; DNA: TGCGCCAGCAGCTTGGGGGCGACAGGGAGTACTGAAGCTTTCTTT; J: TRBJ1-1; V: TRBV5-1; size: many; D: TRBD1
CDR3: CASRRENYGYTF; DNA: TGTGCCAGTAGGAGGGAGAACTATGGCTACACCTTC; J: TRBJ1-2; V: TRBV19; size: -; D: -
CDR3: CASSRNYGYTF; DNA: TGTGCCAGCAGTCGAAACTATGGCTACACCTTC; J: TRBJ1-2; V: TRBV12-3/TRBV12-4; size: -; D: -
CDR3: CASSEVAGAYGYTF; DNA: TGTGCCAGCAGTGAGGTCGCAGGGGCCTATGGCTACACCTTC; J: TRBJ1-2; V: TRBV6-4; size: -; D: -
CDR3: CSASYAGGPHYEQYF; DNA: TGCAGTGCTAGTTATGCGGGGGGACCCCACTACGAGCAGTACTTC; J: TRBJ2-7; V: TRBV20-1; size: -; D: TRBD2
CDR3: CASSPDRDYGYTF; DNA: TGTGCCAGCAGCCCGGACAGGGACTATGGCTACACCTTC; J: TRBJ1-2; V: TRBV7-8; size: -; D: TRBD1
CDR3: CASSLTQQPQHF; DNA: TGCGCCAGCAGCTTGACCCAACAGCCCCAGCATTTT; J: TRBJ1-5; V: TRBV5-1; size: -; D: -
CDR3: CASSDKSGPGNEQFF; DNA: TGTGCCAGCAGTGATAAAAGCGGTCCGGGGAATGAGCAGTTCTTC; J: TRBJ2-1; V: TRBV6-4; size: -; D: -